Each of the 4 T cell receptor beta chains below was sequenced from the same sample in a study of shared clonotypes between healthy human individuals. Only in-frame clones appear in the TCRdb table, and some are missing; sequencing was by immunoSEQ multiplex PCR. The data contain some 2 million clones, about 94% of them seen just once; the ten biggest clones take up approximately 1.2%. Naive CD8 cells were CD45RO-negative, positively selected for CCR7, excluding terminally differentiated effector memory CD45RA+ cells. Sequenced: naive CD8+ T cells sorted from blood. These TCRs come from a young man in good health.

The chain carries TRBV18 and TRBJ2-7, with D perhaps matching TRBD1 (6 bases). From germline, CDR1 is KGHSH and CDR2 LQKENI. This CDR3 is built from 15 residues. Deletions cut 2 bases from V and 0 bases from J, with 11 bases between. The CDR3 nucleotides read TGTGCCAGCTCACCAGGACAGCTTTACTCCTACGAGCAGTACTTC. Its translation: CASSPGQLYSYEQYF.

The CDR3: CASRPGTTRLGYTF. The DNA for the CDR3 is TGTGCCAGCAGACCCGGGACTACTAGACTCGGCTACACCTTC. The chain is built from TRBV5-8 and TRBJ1-2; weak D call: TRBD1 (5 bases). In germline, CDR1 is SGHTS, CDR2 YDEGEE. V lost 5 bases to trimming and J lost 8 bases, with 19 bases between them. The CDR3 runs to 14 residues.

In the case of this clone: The sample holds other DNA sequences that translate to the same CDR3. The chain has TRBV27 and TRBJ2-7; D uncertain. The germline V gene encodes CDR1 MNHEY and CDR2 SMNVEV (reference sequence). The V and J ends lost 2 bases and 3 bases respectively, with 8 bases between them. This CDR3 is built from 13 residues. CDR3 sequence: CASSLEVGYEQYF. The CDR3 DNA follows: TGTGCCAGCAGTTTAGAAGTCGGCTACGAGCAGTACTTC.

On this clone itself: Other DNA sequences in the sample encode the same CDR3. CDR3 loop: CATSRDMGTYEQYF. For the CDR3, the DNA is TGTGCCACCAGCAGAGATATGGGAACCTACGAGCAGTACTTC. The chain links TRBV15 to TRBJ2-7; D gene unclear. This CDR3 contains 14 residues. Germline assignment: CDR1 LNHNV and CDR2 YYDKDF (reference sequence). V lost 0 bases, J lost 2 bases, and 8 bases lay in between.